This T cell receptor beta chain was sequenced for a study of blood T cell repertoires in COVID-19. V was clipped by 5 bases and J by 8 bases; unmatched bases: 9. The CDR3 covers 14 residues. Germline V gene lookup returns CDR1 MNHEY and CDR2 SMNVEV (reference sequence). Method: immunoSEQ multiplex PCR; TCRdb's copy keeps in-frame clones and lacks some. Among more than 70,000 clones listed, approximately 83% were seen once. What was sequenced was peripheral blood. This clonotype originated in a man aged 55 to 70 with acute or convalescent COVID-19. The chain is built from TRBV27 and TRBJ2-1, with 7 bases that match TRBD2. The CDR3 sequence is CASSPLAVRDEQFF. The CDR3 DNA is TGTGCCAGCAGTCCCCTAGCGGTTCGGGATGAGCAGTTCTTC.